This entry features one TCR beta chain sequence. Its antigen has not been determined. Base qualities are not recorded, but no much larger clone differs from it by a single base. The data stem from a study of blood T cell repertoires in COVID-19 (dated by TCRdb to 2019 to 2021). Turning to the overall study: Collaborator samples came from the United States, Italy and Spain and covered acute and convalescent phases of COVID-19. Deeply sampled blood TCRbeta repertoires from subjects exposed to, actively infected with, or recovered from COVID-19 were included in the dataset. The material from the prospective study consisted of cDNA or gDNA derived from T cells, B-cell-depleted T cells, or PBMCs. Where HLA class I and class II types were available, the types were taken from metadata supplied by the sample provider, not from assay-based typing. Nearly every sample came with metadata listing a de-identified subject ID, COVID-19 status, age in years and sex. A freely available public database, intended as a resource for researchers studying the immune response to SARS-CoV-2, is where the repertoires were released. Samples came from the ongoing ImmuneRACE study (first 160 participants) plus 1,254 subjects from 6 global collaborators.

The immunoSEQ Assay, a bias-controlled multiplex PCR, was used to amplify TCRbeta CDR3 regions from genomic DNA. The paper's processing steps were these. The number of nucleated cells in each sample was estimated by amplification of reference gene primers within the assay. To quantify the absolute abundance of each unique TCRbeta CDR3 rearrangement, sequence reads were collapsed and filtered. For each sample, productive Simpson clonality was calculated by taking the square root of Simpson's diversity index across productive rearrangements. What TCRdb holds here is the immuneACCESS table cut down to in-frame rearrangements. Part of the clones is not present; checked against another copy, under half of the missing clones reflect an unresolved V gene, and the others are unexplained. The V and J calls and clone size come from that table; D and trimming were worked out from the DNA. The sample table shows under 200,000 clones, and 80% to 90% are seen once. Around 4.9% of the sample comes from the top ten.

CDR1 and CDR2, per the germline V gene, are KGHSH and LQKENI. Taken from cysteine to phenylalanine, the CDR3 has 13 residues. The entry retains the CDR3 DNA only, 39 bases that are in frame from base 1. Trimming takes 1 base from V and 3 bases from J, and the germline ends sit 7 bases apart. Overall study results and their limits: How much clinical and demographic metadata was included differed by source and by participant, and the metadata was provided uncurated.

Whole blood was collected in K2EDTA tubes by collaborating institutions according to the institutions' own protocols. Collaborator samples were shipped for TCRbeta analysis as frozen whole blood, isolated PBMCs, or DNA extracted from either sample type. Sequencing used peripheral blood. This receptor was identified in a woman aged 80 or over with acute or convalescent COVID-19. Recombination linked TRBV18 to TRBJ2-7, with the D gene uncertain. The DNA sequence follows: TGTGCCAGCTCACCACTCGAGAACTACGAGCAGTACTTC. This encodes CASSPLENYEQYF.